This T cell receptor (beta chain) comes out of a study of T cells in Graves' hyperthyroidism and ophthalmopathy. Using RNA transcripts as the source, TCR beta CDR3 regions were amplified. HTBI primers were employed in a first-round RT-PCR of the TCR CDR3. TCRdb ran MiXCR on the multiplex PCR reads and lists one entry per CDR3 protein. The profile shows under 500,000 distinct CDR3 sequences, about 14% of them singletons. Broader study findings: The model's output predicted ophthalmopathy at a median of roughly seven months prior to onset. Peripheral blood also featured most of the thyroid clonotypes expanded above 0.001.

Note on this clonotype: Its antigen is currently unknown.

The CDR3 spans 14 residues. Germline V gene data show CDR1 as MNHNS and CDR2 as SASEGT. The junction had 7 bases not matched to a gene; V was cut back by 6 bases and J by 7 bases. Sequences were obtained from blood. The receptor was derived from a man between 50 and 59 years old with Graves' ophthalmopathy. The chain employs TRBV6-1 and TRBJ2-1; 9 nucleotides agree with TRBD1. The CDR3 region is CASSSGTGMNEQFF. Here the CDR3 DNA reads TGTGCCAGCAGCTCCGGGACAGGGATGAATGAGCAGTTCTTC.